The 26 T cell receptor beta chains reported below all come from one sample, sequenced in a study of cytomegalovirus exposure and HLA in healthy donors. The study ran its PCR with 60 Vbeta and 13 Jbeta primers. Some clones are missing from TCRdb's copy, which holds only in-frame ones; the method was immunoSEQ multiplex PCR. The sample holds about 50,000 clones, around 81% seen once. The specimen sequenced was PBMCs. These receptors were collected from a man between 25 and 39 years old in good health and CMV-seropositive.

CDR3 loop: CASSDGGAGELFF. DNA for the CDR3: TGTGCCAGCAGTGACGGGGGGGCCGGGGAGCTGTTTTTT. V usage is TRBV6-4 and J usage is TRBJ2-2, with 7 bases fitting TRBD2. The CDR3 sequence is 13 residues long. Germline CDR1 is MRHNA and CDR2 is SNTAGT. V trimming: 2 bases; J trimming: 6 bases; junction bases outside the gene matches: 0.

This clone has only one observation. V gene TRBV7-9 combines with J gene TRBJ1-2, with 9 bases aligning to TRBD1. There are 14 residues in the CDR3. The V gene end was trimmed by 1 base and the J gene end by 6 bases; junction bases not matched to a gene: 3. Germline-derived CDR1 and CDR2 are SEHNR and FQNEAQ (reference sequence). The CDR3 loop reads CASSLGGTGNGYTF. CDR3 coding DNA: TGTGCCAGCAGCTTAGGGGGGACAGGGAATGGCTACACCTTC.

V usage is TRBV6-1 and J usage is TRBJ1-4; the D gene is possibly TRBD1 (5 bases). Trimming pared 2 bases from V and 2 bases from J, leaving 9 bases between. The V gene's germline CDR1 is MNHNS and CDR2 SASEGT. The CDR3 length is 15 residues. CDR3 coding DNA: TGTGCCAGCAGTGAATCGCAGGGTACTAATGAAAAACTGTTTTTT. Translated: CASSESQGTNEKLFF.

The CDR3 protein is CSVEGLAGGSLPNEQFF. DNA of the CDR3: TGCAGCGTTGAAGGACTAGCGGGGGGATCCCTCCCCAATGAGCAGTTCTTC. The chain joins TRBV29-1 to TRBJ2-1, with 13 bases lining up with TRBD2. Looked up from germline, CDR1 is SQVTM and CDR2 is ANQGSEA. J lost 6 bases, V lost 1 base, and 9 bases had no gene match. CDR3 length: 17 residues.

The rearrangement uses TRBV28 and TRBJ1-6; a weak D match, TRBD1 (5 bases). The CDR3 sequence is 14 residues long. Germline V CDR1 and CDR2: MDHEN, SYDVKM. V lost 4 bases, J lost 7 bases, and 11 bases lay in between. The CDR3, as DNA: TGTGCCAGCAGTTCGGGACTGGAAAATTCACCCCTCCACTTT. Translated: CASSSGLENSPLHF.

The J gene is TRBJ2-5, the V gene TRBV11-2; tentative D call: TRBD1 (5 bases). Trimming stripped 8 bases from V and 5 bases from J, with 18 bases between. The germline gives CDR1 SGHAT, CDR2 FQNNGV. This CDR3 comprises 14 residues. As DNA, the CDR3 is TGTGCCAGCTACGACAACAAGGGGTGGGAGACCCAGTACTTC. It specifies CASYDNKGWETQYF.

The CDR3 nucleotides are TGTGCCAGCAGTTTAATAGGAGACGGTCCCTACGAGCAGTACTTC. The encoded protein is CASSLIGDGPYEQYF. The rearrangement joins TRBV27 to TRBJ2-7; D is unresolved. The germline V gene encodes CDR1 MNHEY and CDR2 SMNVEV (reference sequence). V was pared by 2 bases and J by 2 bases, with 13 bases between. The CDR3 covers 15 residues.

V usage is TRBV11-1 and J usage is TRBJ2-7; no firm D call. CDR3 size: 13 residues. Looked up from germline, CDR1 is SGHAT and CDR2 is FQDESV (reference sequence). V gave up 5 bases and J gave up 5 bases, with 13 bases separating them. The CDR3 nucleotides are TGTGCCAGCAGCCCGACTTTGAGCCACGAGCAGTACTTC. Its translation is CASSPTLSHEQYF.

V and J are TRBV19 and TRBJ2-2, with 8 positions matching TRBD1. V trimming: 4 bases; J trimming: 3 bases; junction bases outside the gene matches: 7. CDR3 length: 16 residues. The germline gives CDR1 LNHDA, CDR2 SQIVND (reference sequence). In DNA form, the CDR3 reads TGTGCCAGTAGTAGCCGGGACAGGTTGGACACCGGGGAGCTGTTTTTT. Amino acid sequence: CASSSRDRLDTGELFF.

This rearrangement joins TRBV5-6 to TRBJ2-7, with a tentative D call TRBD2 (7 bases). Trimming removed 9 bases at V and 3 bases at J, with 22 bases between. CDR3 length equals 15 residues. CDR1 is SGHDT and CDR2 is YYEEEE in the germline V gene. CDR3 coding DNA: TGTGCCACCCGCTTGGAGGGGGGGCCAATCTACGAGCAGTACTTC. Encoded protein: CATRLEGGPIYEQYF. The full variable domain, rest sourced from reference TRBV5-6 and TRBJ2-7, is DAGVTQSPTHLIKTRGQQVTLRCSPKSGHDTVSWYQQALGQGPQFIFQYYEEEERQRGNFPDRFSGHQFPNYSSELNVNALLLGDSALYLCATRLEGGPIYEQYFGPGTRLTVT.

The chain combines TRBV6-1 with TRBJ1-2; no firm D call. This CDR3 region has 11 residues. Germline V lookup: CDR1 MNHNS, CDR2 SASEGT. V was cut by 3 bases and J by 8 bases, with 7 bases left in between. The CDR3 loop is CASSDTGGYTF. CDR3 sequence (DNA): TGTGCCAGCAGTGATACGGGGGGCTACACCTTC.

The chain couples TRBV2 to TRBJ1-5; D might be TRBD1 (6 bases). The length of the CDR3 is 14 residues. The germline gives CDR1 SNHLY, CDR2 FYNNEI. V dropped 7 bases and J dropped 0 bases, with 10 bases sitting between them. The CDR3 bases are TGTGCCAGCAAGGGGGGGTATAGCAATCAGCCCCAGCATTTT. Its translation: CASKGGYSNQPQHF.

This chain links TRBV30 with TRBJ1-5; D perhaps matches TRBD1 (6 bases). The germline gives CDR1 GTSNPN, CDR2 SVGIG (reference sequence). The CDR3 covers 16 residues. V lost 2 bases to trimming and J lost 1 base, with 15 bases between them. DNA of the CDR3: TGTGCCTGGAGTCAGGGGTTCGAGCCCAGCAATCAGCCCCAGCATTTT. This sequence encodes CAWSQGFEPSNQPQHF.

The V gene is TRBV7-8, the J gene TRBJ2-2, with D hard to call. V was pared by 5 bases and J by 4 bases, with 11 bases between. CDR1 is SGHVS and CDR2 is FQNEAQ in the germline V gene. CDR3 length equals 14 residues. CDR3 region: CASSLSSVTGELFF. CDR3 in DNA: TGTGCCAGCAGCCTTTCGAGTGTCACCGGGGAGCTGTTTTTT.

The chain employs TRBV27 and TRBJ2-1, with 7 bases that match TRBD2. The CDR3 loop spans 18 amino acids. The V gene end was trimmed by 6 bases and the J gene end by 0 bases; junction bases not matched to a gene: 14. Germline V gene sequence: CDR1 MNHEY, CDR2 SMNVEV (reference sequence). Here the CDR3 DNA reads TGTGCCAGCAGGGGGCTAGCGGCCAAACCTAGCTCCTACAATGAGCAGTTCTTC. Residues: CASRGLAAKPSSYNEQFF.

The rearrangement uses TRBV2 and TRBJ2-1, with 12 positions matching TRBD2. Germline-derived CDR1 and CDR2 are SNHLY and FYNNEI. V lost 3 bases, J lost 7 bases, and 13 bases stayed unmatched. The CDR3 consists of 18 residues. In nucleotides, the CDR3 is TGTGCCAGCAGTGAGACTAGCGGGGGCTCGCCGGGGGGGAATGAGCAGTTCTTC. Amino acid sequence: CASSETSGGSPGGNEQFF.

The chain links TRBV9 to TRBJ1-2; D remains ambiguous. Germline CDR1 SGDLS, CDR2 YYNGEE. The V end lost 0 bases, the J end lost 4 bases, and 7 bases lay between the germline ends. The CDR3 length is 13 residues. CDR3 protein: CASSVAEGYGYTF. Here the CDR3 DNA reads TGTGCCAGCAGCGTAGCTGAGGGCTATGGCTACACCTTC.

This clone was counted a few times. With a much larger clone just one base away, this may be a read error. The rearrangement links TRBV7-9 to TRBJ1-1; 7 positions agree with TRBD1. CDR3 size: 11 residues. Germline loops: CDR1 SEHNR, CDR2 FQNEAQ (reference sequence). V lost 6 bases and J lost 8; bases outside the gene matches: 3. The CDR3 coding sequence is TGTGCCAGCAGTGTAGGGGGCGAAGCTTTCTTT. The encoded protein is CASSVGGEAFF. Filled out from reference TRBV7-9 and TRBJ1-1, the complete variable domain reads DTGVSQNPRHKITKRGQNVTFRCDPISEHNRLYWYRQTLGQGPEFLTYFQNEAQLEKSRLLSDRFSAERPKGSFSTLEIQRTEQGDSAMYLCASSVGGEAFFGQGTRLTVV.

The V and J genes are TRBV9 and TRBJ1-1; D is uncertain. Germline-derived CDR1 and CDR2 are SGDLS and YYNGEE. Deletions cut 4 bases from V and 3 bases from J, with 10 bases between. CDR3 length: 13 residues. CDR3 region: CASSIQAHTEAFF. The CDR3 coding sequence is TGTGCCAGCAGCATTCAGGCCCACACTGAAGCTTTCTTT.

With respect to this clone: Different DNA sequences within this sample yield the same CDR3. V usage is TRBV6-4 and J usage is TRBJ2-3; D may be TRBD1 (5 bases). V lost 0 bases and J lost 3, with 7 bases in between. CDR3 length: 14 amino acids. Germline CDR1 reads MRHNA; CDR2 reads SNTAGT. This CDR3 reads CASSDSPGTDTQYF. CDR3 DNA sequence: TGTGCCAGCAGTGACTCGCCAGGGACAGATACGCAGTATTTT.

The rearrangement uses TRBV7-6 and TRBJ2-2; 9 bases are shared with TRBD2. V was clipped by 7 bases and J by 2 bases; unmatched bases: 8. Germline V gene sequence: CDR1 SGHVS, CDR2 FNYEAQ. The CDR3 has 16 amino acids. CDR3 residues: CASTSGGGANTGELFF. The CDR3 coding sequence is TGTGCCAGCACCTCGGGCGGGGGGGCAAACACCGGGGAGCTGTTTTTT.

CDR3 DNA: TGTGCCAGCAGTTACCCCGATGAAAAACTGTTTTTT. Its protein product is CASSYPDEKLFF. The chain couples TRBV6-6 to TRBJ1-4; no definite D call. In germline, CDR1 is MNHNY, CDR2 SVGAGI (reference sequence). With 2 bases removed from V and 6 bases from J, the gap between germline ends came to 4 bases. The CDR3 contains 12 residues.

The chain joins TRBV6-5 to TRBJ2-7; weak D call: TRBD1 (5 bases). Trimming cost V 6 bases and J 2 bases, with 17 bases left between them. CDR1 is MNHEY, CDR2 SVGAGI, per germline. This CDR3 region has 15 residues. The CDR3 loop is CASRYDRTKTYEQYF. In DNA, the CDR3 is TGTGCCAGCAGGTACGATAGGACAAAGACCTACGAGCAGTACTTC.

The chain links TRBV11-2 to TRBJ2-5, with D possibly matching TRBD2 (7 bases). V was cut by 2 bases and J by 1 base, with 11 bases left in between. Germline V gene sequence: CDR1 SGHAT, CDR2 FQNNGV. CDR3 length: 15 amino acids. CDR3 amino acids: CASSLPRGGQETQYF. The CDR3 region has the DNA TGTGCCAGCAGCTTACCGAGGGGGGGCCAAGAGACCCAGTACTTC.

The chain employs TRBV7-3 and TRBJ1-2, with a possible D match to TRBD1 (5 bases). CDR3 length: 14 amino acids. CDR1 and CDR2 from the germline V gene are SGHTA and FQGTGA. V lost 5 bases to trimming and J lost 4 bases, with 14 bases between them. CDR3 region: CASSQPGLRYGYTF. The CDR3 DNA reads TGTGCCAGCAGCCAGCCAGGGCTTCGCTATGGCTACACCTTC.

The chain links TRBV5-4 to TRBJ2-5, with 7 bases identical to TRBD1. V shed 1 base and J 5 bases; nucleotides not matched to a gene: 5. The length of the CDR3 is 14 residues. Germline CDR1 SGHNT, CDR2 YYREEE (reference sequence). In nucleotides, the CDR3 is TGTGCCAGCAGCTTGACGGCAGGGGGTGAGACCCAGTACTTC. Its translation: CASSLTAGGETQYF.